This T cell receptor beta chain was found in a study of blood T cell repertoires in COVID-19. Study-level background: Sites in the United States, Italy and Spain provided acute and convalescent COVID-19 samples. From T cells, B-cell-depleted T cells, or PBMCs came the material, which was cDNA or gDNA.

Germline V gene sequence: CDR1 LGHNA, CDR2 YNFKEQ. The CDR3 covers 15 residues. Trimming removed 0 bases from V and 8 bases from J, with 16 bases in between. In the source study's methods: Using reference gene primer amplification, nucleated cell counts were estimated. TCRdb keeps only in-frame clones here, not all; method: immunoSEQ multiplex PCR. V, J and clone size are taken as reported in that table, and D and trimming were inferred from the DNA itself. This table has about 68,000 clones, roughly 80% appearing once. This chain connects TRBV4-2 to TRBJ1-2; D might be TRBD1 (6 bases). This sequence was found in a woman between 45 and 65 years old with acute or convalescent COVID-19. Sequencing used peripheral blood. In nucleotides, the CDR3 is TGTGCCAGCAGCCAAGATCTAGGGCAGGGGAACGGCTACACCTTC. Translation gives CASSQDLGQGNGYTF.